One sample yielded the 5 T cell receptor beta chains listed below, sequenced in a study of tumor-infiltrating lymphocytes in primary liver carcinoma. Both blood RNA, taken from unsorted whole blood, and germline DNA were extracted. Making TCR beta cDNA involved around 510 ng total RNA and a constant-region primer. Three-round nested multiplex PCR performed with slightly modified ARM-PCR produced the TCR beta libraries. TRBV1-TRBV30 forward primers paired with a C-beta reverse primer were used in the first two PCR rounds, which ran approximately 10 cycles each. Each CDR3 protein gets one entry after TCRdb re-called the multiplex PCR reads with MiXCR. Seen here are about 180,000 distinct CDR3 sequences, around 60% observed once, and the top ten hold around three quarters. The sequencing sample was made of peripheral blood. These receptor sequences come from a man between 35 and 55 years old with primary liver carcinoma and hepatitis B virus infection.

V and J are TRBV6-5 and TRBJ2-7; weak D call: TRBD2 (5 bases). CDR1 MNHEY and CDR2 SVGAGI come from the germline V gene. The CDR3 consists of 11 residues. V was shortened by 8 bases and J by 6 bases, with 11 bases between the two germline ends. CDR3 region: CASGWAGEQYF. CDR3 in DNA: TGTGCCAGCGGGTGGGCGGGCGAGCAGTACTTC.

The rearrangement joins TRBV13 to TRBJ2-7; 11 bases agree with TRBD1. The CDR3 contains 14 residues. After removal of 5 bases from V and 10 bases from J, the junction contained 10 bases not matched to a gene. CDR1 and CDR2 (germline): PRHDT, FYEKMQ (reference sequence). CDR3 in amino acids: CASSTGQGASLQYF. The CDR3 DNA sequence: TGTGCCAGCAGCACCGGACAGGGGGCCAGCTTACAGTACTTC. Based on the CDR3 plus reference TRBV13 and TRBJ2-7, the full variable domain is AAGVIQSPRHLIKEKRETATLKCYPIPRHDTVYWYQQGPGQDPQFLISFYEKMQSDKGSIPDRFSAQQFSDYHSELNMSSLELGDSALYFCASSTGQGASLQYFGPGTRLTVT.

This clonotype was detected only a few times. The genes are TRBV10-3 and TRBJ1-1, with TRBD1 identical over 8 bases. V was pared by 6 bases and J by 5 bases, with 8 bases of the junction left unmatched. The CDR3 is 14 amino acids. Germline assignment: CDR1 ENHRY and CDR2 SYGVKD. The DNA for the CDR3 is TGTGCCATCAGCTTGGACAGGGAGGGAACTGAAGCTTTCTTT. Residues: CAISLDREGTEAFF.

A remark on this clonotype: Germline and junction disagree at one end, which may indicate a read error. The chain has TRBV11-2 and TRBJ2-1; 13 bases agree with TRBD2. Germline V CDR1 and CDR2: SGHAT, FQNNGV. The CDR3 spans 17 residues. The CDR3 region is CASSLAYGTSGDDEQFF. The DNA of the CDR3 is TGTGCCAGTAGCTTAGCCTATGGGACTAGCGGGGACGATGAGCAGTTCTTC.

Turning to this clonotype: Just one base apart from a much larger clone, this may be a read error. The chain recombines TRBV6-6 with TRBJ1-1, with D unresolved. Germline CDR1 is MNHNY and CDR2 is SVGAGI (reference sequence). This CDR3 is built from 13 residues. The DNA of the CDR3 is TGTGCCAGCAGTTACGGAGGAGACACTGAAGCTTTATTT. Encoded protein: CASSYGGDTEALF.